The clone carrying this T cell receptor (beta chain) was recorded many times. The antigen is unknown. The sample is drawn from a study of early T cells in non-severe SARS-CoV-2 infection. Study details: Sequenced bulk RNA came from whole blood that was unsorted, and chains were unpaired.

Trimming took 0 bases from V and 5 from J, leaving 11 bases between them. The CDR3 runs 14 residues. Germline V CDR1 and CDR2: SGDLS, YYNGEE. Study-wide findings and caveats: The VDJdb matching leaned toward anti-spike CD8 responses and overlooked private and CD4 specificities.

Attached unique molecular identifiers marked individual cDNA molecules. TCRdb re-called the 5' RACE reads through MiXCR, storing one row per CDR3 protein. The sample holds about 89,000 distinct CDR3 sequences, 16% seen once. The TCR was taken from an adult who was a healthcare worker with PCR-confirmed SARS-CoV-2 infection or an uninfected control (not recorded which). J is TRBJ1-2 and V is TRBV9; TRBD1 might be the D (5 bases). The sequencing used whole blood, collected at baseline. The CDR3 nucleotides are TGTGCCAGCAGCGTAGATGTGGGACCGTATGGCTACACCTTC. Its translation: CASSVDVGPYGYTF.